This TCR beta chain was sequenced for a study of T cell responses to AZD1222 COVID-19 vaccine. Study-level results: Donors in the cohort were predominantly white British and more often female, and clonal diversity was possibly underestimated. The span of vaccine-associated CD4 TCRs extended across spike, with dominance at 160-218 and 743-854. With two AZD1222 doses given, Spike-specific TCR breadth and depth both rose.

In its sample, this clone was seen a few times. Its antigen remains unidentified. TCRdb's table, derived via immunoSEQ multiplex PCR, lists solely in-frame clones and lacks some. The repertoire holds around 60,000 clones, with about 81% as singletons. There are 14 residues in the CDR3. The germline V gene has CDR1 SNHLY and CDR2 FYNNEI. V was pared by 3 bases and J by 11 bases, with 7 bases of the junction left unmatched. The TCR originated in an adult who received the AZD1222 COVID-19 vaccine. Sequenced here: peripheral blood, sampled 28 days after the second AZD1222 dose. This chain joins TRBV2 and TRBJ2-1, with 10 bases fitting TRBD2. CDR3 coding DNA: TGTGCCAGCAGTGAGGGGACTAGCGTTTCTAAGCAGTTCTTC. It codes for CASSEGTSVSKQFF.